This entry lists 7 T cell receptor beta chains sequenced from one sample in a study of vaccination and CD4 T cells after COVID-19. The assay that was used to sequence DNA from cultured CD4+ T cells was the Oncomine TCR Beta short-read assay. Using its own MiXCR run on the PCR reads, TCRdb lists one record per CDR3 protein. Seen here are about 15,000 distinct CDR3 sequences, about 45% observed once, and the top ten hold roughly 8.1%. These receptors' targets are unknown. The treatment: approximately 9-day PBMC culture with coronavirus spike peptide pools or control peptides (ViraFEST assay). The specimen sequenced was CD4+ T cells from blood, cultured in vitro. All receptors derive from a human donor who had recovered from COVID-19.

This clonotype appeared a few times. The chain carries TRBV24-1 and TRBJ2-1; 10 bases agree with TRBD2. With 10 bases clipped from V and 4 bases from J, the junction kept 9 bases outside the gene matches. Per germline, CDR1 KGHDR and CDR2 SFDVKD. CDR3 length: 15 residues. The CDR3 is CATGPLAGNYNEQFF. The CDR3, as DNA: TGTGCCACTGGGCCACTAGCGGGAAATTACAATGAGCAGTTCTTC.

The V and J genes are TRBV6-1 and TRBJ2-5, with a possible D match to TRBD2 (5 bases). Germline CDR1 reads MNHNS; CDR2 reads SASEGT. V lost 6 bases and J lost 0, with 14 bases in between. This CDR3 comprises 15 residues. CDR3 sequence reads: CASRGPRGNQETQYF. CDR3 nucleotides: TGTGCCAGCAGAGGGCCCCGGGGAAACCAAGAGACCCAGTACTTC.

This chain joins TRBV19 and TRBJ2-7, with TRBD1 matching 9 bases. With 8 bases clipped from V and 4 bases from J, the junction kept 6 bases outside the gene matches. Germline values: CDR1 LNHDA, CDR2 SQIVND (reference sequence). The CDR3 totals 13 residues. The CDR3 protein is CASGDRVTYEQYF. The CDR3 bases are TGTGCCAGTGGGGACAGGGTTACGTACGAGCAGTACTTC.

The V gene is TRBV25-1, the J gene TRBJ2-3; D unresolved. Trimming removed 2 bases at V and 1 base at J, with 13 bases between. This CDR3 is built from 16 residues. The germline gives CDR1 MGHDK, CDR2 SYGVNS. CDR3 residues: CASSEDGFAGTDTQYF. The CDR3 DNA reads as TGTGCCAGCAGTGAAGACGGGTTCGCAGGCACAGATACGCAGTATTTT.

This clonotype was observed a handful of times. V and J are TRBV19 and TRBJ2-3; 10 bases agree with TRBD1. Germline V gene lookup returns CDR1 LNHDA and CDR2 SQIVND (reference sequence). J was trimmed by 3 bases and V by 8 bases; bases with no gene match: 5. CDR3 length equals 14 residues. The CDR3 loop is CASSDRGQTDTQYF. The DNA of the CDR3 is TGTGCCAGTTCAGACAGGGGGCAGACAGATACGCAGTATTTT.

The sample holds one count of this clonotype. The chain combines TRBV6-5 with TRBJ2-6; D ambiguous. Trimming cost V 3 bases and J 0 bases, with 6 bases left between them. The germline V gene has CDR1 MNHEY and CDR2 SVGAGI. The CDR3 totals 15 residues. For the CDR3, the DNA is TGTGCCAGCAGTTATCGCTTCTCTGGGGCCAACGTCCTGACTTTC. Protein: CASSYRFSGANVLTF.

This rearrangement joins TRBV20-1 to TRBJ2-1, with 8 nucleotides matching TRBD2. Trimming removed 6 bases from V and 8 bases from J; junction bases left unmatched: 9. Germline-derived CDR1 and CDR2 are DFQATT and SNEGSKA (reference sequence). The length of the CDR3 is 13 residues. The CDR3 here is CSAPMTSDDEQFF. The CDR3 DNA reads TGCAGTGCCCCGATGACTAGCGATGATGAGCAGTTCTTC.